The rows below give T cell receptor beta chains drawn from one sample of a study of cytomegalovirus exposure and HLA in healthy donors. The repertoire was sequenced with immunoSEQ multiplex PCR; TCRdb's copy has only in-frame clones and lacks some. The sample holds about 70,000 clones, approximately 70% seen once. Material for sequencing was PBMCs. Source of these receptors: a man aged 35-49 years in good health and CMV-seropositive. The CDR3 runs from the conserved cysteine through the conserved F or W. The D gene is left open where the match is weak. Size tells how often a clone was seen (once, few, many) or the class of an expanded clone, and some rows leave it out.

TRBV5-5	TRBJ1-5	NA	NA	TGTGCCAGCAGCTTGGGTCCCGGTCAGCCCCAGCATTTT	CASSLGPGQPQHF
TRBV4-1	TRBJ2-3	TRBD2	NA	TGCGCCAGCAGCCAAGAGAGGACGGGACTAGCGCCCACAGATACGCAGTATTTT	CASSQERTGLAPTDTQYF
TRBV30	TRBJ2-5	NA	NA	TGTGCCTGGAGTGTAAGGCAGGGGCAAGAGACCCAGTACTTC	CAWSVRQGQETQYF
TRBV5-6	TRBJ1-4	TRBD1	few	TGTGCCAGCAGCTCAGTACCGGGACAGGTGATGATTGACGAAAAACTGTTTTTT	CASSSVPGQVMIDEKLFF
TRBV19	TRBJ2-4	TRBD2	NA	TGTGCCAGTAGTGCCGGGACTAGAGCCTACAAAAACATTCAGTACTTC	CASSAGTRAYKNIQYF
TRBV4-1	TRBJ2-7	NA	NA	TGCGCCAGCAGCCAATGGTTCGAGACTTCTAGCGAGCAGTACTTC	CASSQWFETSSEQYF
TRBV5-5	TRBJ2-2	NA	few	TGTGCCAGCAGCCCCCGGACAGTAACTTCGAGAGGGGAGCTGTTTTTT	CASSPRTVTSRGELFF
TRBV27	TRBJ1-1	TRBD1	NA	TGTGCCAGCAGTTTTGGGACAGGGGGCGTAAAAGAGGCTTTCTTT	CASSFGTGGVKEAFF
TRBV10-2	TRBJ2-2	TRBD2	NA	TGCGCCAGCATCGGGACTAGCGGGACCGGGGAGCTGTTTTTT	CASIGTSGTGELFF
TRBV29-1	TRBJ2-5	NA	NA	TGCAGCGCAGAGCAGGGGTCAGGGCGAGAGACCCAGTACTTC	CSAEQGSGRETQYF
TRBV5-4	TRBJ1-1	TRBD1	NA	TGTGCCAGCAGCCGCGTAAGACAGGGTGACCAAGCTTTCTTT	CASSRVRQGDQAFF
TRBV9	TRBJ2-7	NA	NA	TGTGCCAGCAGCGTAGCGGATCTAGGTAACTACGAGCAGTACTTC	CASSVADLGNYEQYF
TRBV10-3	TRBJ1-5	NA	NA	TGTGCCATCAGCGACCAGTTGACAGCCCGGATGAGTCAGCCCCAGCATTTT	CAISDQLTARMSQPQHF
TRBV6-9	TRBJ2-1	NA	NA	TGTGCCAGCAGCCGACGGAGAAGGGGTCCTAACACATACAATGAGCAGTTCTTC	CASSRRRRGPNTYNEQFF
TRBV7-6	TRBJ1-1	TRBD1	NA	TGTGCCAGCAGCGCGGGGACAGAGCGCTACCCTGAAGCTTTCTTT	CASSAGTERYPEAFF
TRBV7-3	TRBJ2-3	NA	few	TGTGCCAGCAGCTCAGGGGGGATAACAGATACGCAGTATTTT	CASSSGGITDTQYF
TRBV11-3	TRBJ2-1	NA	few	TGTGCCAGCAGCGCCCGAAGCGGGCTCAATGAGCAGTTCTTC	CASSARSGLNEQFF
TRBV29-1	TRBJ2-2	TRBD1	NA	TGCAGCGCGACCACAGGGGGGTACACCGGGGAGCTGTTTTTT	CSATTGGYTGELFF
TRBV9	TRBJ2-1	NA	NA	TGTGCCAGCAGCGTAGGGACAGTTACCGGCAATGAGCAGTTCTTC	CASSVGTVTGNEQFF